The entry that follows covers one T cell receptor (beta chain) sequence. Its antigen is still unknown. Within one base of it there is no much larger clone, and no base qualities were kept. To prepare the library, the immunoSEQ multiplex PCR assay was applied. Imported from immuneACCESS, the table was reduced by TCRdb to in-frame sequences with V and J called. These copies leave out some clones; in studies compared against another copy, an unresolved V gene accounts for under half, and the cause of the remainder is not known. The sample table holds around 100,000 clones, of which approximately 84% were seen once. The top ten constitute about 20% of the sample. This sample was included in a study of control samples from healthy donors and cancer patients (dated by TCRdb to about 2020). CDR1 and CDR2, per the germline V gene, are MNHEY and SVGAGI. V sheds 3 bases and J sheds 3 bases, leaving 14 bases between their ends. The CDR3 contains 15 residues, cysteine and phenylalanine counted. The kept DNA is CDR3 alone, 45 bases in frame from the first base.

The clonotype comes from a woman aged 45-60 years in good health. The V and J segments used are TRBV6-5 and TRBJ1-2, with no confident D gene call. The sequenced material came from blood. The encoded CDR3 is CASSYGVGRDYGYTF. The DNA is TGTGCCAGCAGTTATGGTGTTGGCAGAGACTATGGCTACACCTTC.